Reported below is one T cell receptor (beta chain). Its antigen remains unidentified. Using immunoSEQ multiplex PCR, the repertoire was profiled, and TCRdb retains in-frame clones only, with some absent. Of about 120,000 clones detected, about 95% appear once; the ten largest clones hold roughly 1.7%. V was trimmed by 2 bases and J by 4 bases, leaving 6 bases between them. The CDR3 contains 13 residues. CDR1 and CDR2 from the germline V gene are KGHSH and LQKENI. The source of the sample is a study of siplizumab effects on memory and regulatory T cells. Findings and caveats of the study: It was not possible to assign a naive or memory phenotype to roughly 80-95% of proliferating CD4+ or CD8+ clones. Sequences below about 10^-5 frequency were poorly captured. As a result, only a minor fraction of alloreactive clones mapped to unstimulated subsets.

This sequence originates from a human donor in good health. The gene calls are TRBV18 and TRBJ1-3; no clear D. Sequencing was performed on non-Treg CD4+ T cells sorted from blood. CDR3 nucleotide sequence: TGTGCCAGCTCACCAGGGAGGGGAAACACCATATATTTT. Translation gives CASSPGRGNTIYF.